A selection of T cell receptor beta chains follows, all from one sample in a study of blood T cell repertoires in COVID-19. Using immunoSEQ multiplex PCR, the repertoire was profiled, and TCRdb retains in-frame clones only, with some absent. The table includes around 130,000 clones, 70% to 90% detected once. The sequenced sample consisted of peripheral blood. The origin of the receptors is a woman aged 50 to 65 who had recovered from COVID-19. CDR3s include the opening cysteine and the closing phenylalanine or tryptophan. D genes are given only for firm matches. Size tells how often a clone was seen (once, few, many) or the class of an expanded clone, and some rows leave it out.

CDR3 protein: CASSNTLGTSTDTQYF
CDR3 DNA: TGTGCCAGCAGTAACACCCTAGGGACTAGCACAGATACGCAGTATTTT
V gene: TRBV27
J gene: TRBJ2-3
D gene: .
clone size: .

CDR3 protein: CASSWSQNYNEQFF
CDR3 DNA: TGTGCCAGTAGTTGGAGTCAGAACTACAATGAGCAGTTCTTC
V gene: TRBV19
J gene: TRBJ2-1
D gene: .
clone size: .

CDR3 protein: CASSTLSGSYEQYF
CDR3 DNA: TGTGCCAGCAGTACCCTCAGTGGCTCCTACGAGCAGTACTTC
V gene: TRBV6-2/TRBV6-3
J gene: TRBJ2-7
D gene: .
clone size: .

CDR3 protein: CASSVPRQPQHF
CDR3 DNA: TGTGCCAGCAGTGTTCCGCGGCAGCCCCAGCATTTT
V gene: TRBV2
J gene: TRBJ1-5
D gene: .
clone size: .

CDR3 protein: CASSREAGTVNYGYTF
CDR3 DNA: TGTGCCAGCTCACGGGAAGCCGGGACAGTTAACTATGGCTACACCTTC
V gene: TRBV18
J gene: TRBJ1-2
D gene: TRBD1
clone size: .

CDR3 protein: CASRDIGQANTEAFF
CDR3 DNA: TGTGCCAGCAGAGATATCGGACAGGCGAACACTGAAGCTTTCTTT
V gene: TRBV6-5
J gene: TRBJ1-1
D gene: TRBD1
clone size: .

CDR3 protein: CASRDRGLPYGYTF
CDR3 DNA: TGTGCCAGCAGGGACAGGGGGTTGCCCTATGGCTACACCTTC
V gene: TRBV27
J gene: TRBJ1-2
D gene: TRBD1
clone size: .

CDR3 protein: CASSIRASGRQETQYF
CDR3 DNA: TGTGCCAGTAGTATCAGGGCTAGCGGGCGTCAAGAGACCCAGTACTTC
V gene: TRBV19
J gene: TRBJ2-5
D gene: TRBD2
clone size: .

CDR3 protein: CASSLQAPTDTQYF
CDR3 DNA: TGCGCCAGCAGCTTACAGGCCCCCACAGATACGCAGTATTTT
V gene: TRBV5-1
J gene: TRBJ2-3
D gene: .
clone size: .

CDR3 protein: CASSPPDRTPYEQYF
CDR3 DNA: TGCGCCAGCAGTCCTCCAGACAGGACTCCCTACGAGCAGTACTTC
V gene: TRBV23-1
J gene: TRBJ2-7
D gene: .
clone size: .

CDR3 protein: CASSYTTGVGYTF
CDR3 DNA: TGTGCCAGCAGCTACACAACAGGGGTTGGCTACACCTTC
V gene: TRBV5-6
J gene: TRBJ1-2
D gene: TRBD1
clone size: .

CDR3 protein: CASSLAGGKETQYF
CDR3 DNA: TGTGCCAGCAGTCTAGCGGGGGGTAAAGAGACCCAGTACTTC
V gene: TRBV2
J gene: TRBJ2-5
D gene: TRBD2
clone size: .

CDR3 protein: CASSLGAWDTQYF
CDR3 DNA: TGTGCCAGCAGTCTAGGGGCGTGGGATACGCAGTATTTT
V gene: TRBV6-2/TRBV6-3
J gene: TRBJ2-3
D gene: .
clone size: .

CDR3 protein: CASSLLPRQGIYF
CDR3 DNA: TGTGCCAGCAGTTTACTCCCGCGACAGGGAATCTACTTC
V gene: TRBV6-5
J gene: TRBJ2-7
D gene: TRBD1
clone size: .

CDR3 protein: CASSYSLDSAYGYTF
CDR3 DNA: TGTGCCAGCAGCTACTCCCTCGACAGCGCTTATGGCTACACCTTC
V gene: TRBV5-5
J gene: TRBJ1-2
D gene: .
clone size: .

CDR3 protein: CSVLGGDSYYGYTF
CDR3 DNA: TGCAGCGTCCTGGGGGGAGACAGTTACTATGGCTACACCTTC
V gene: TRBV29-1
J gene: TRBJ1-2
D gene: .
clone size: .

CDR3 protein: CASSPGGGKATF
CDR3 DNA: TGCGCCAGCAGCCCCGGAGGAGGGAAGGCGACCTTC
V gene: TRBV5-1
J gene: TRBJ1-2
D gene: .
clone size: .

CDR3 protein: CATGGWNSPLHF
CDR3 DNA: TGTGCTACGGGGGGATGGAATTCACCCCTCCACTTT
V gene: TRBV5-4
J gene: TRBJ1-6
D gene: .
clone size: .

CDR3 protein: CASTRTGGGETQYF
CDR3 DNA: TGTGCCAGCACCAGAACGGGGGGCGGAGAGACCCAGTACTTC
V gene: TRBV2
J gene: TRBJ2-5
D gene: .
clone size: .

CDR3 protein: CASSYGAGATYNEQFF
CDR3 DNA: TGTGCCAGCAGTTACGGAGCGGGGGCTACCTACAATGAGCAGTTCTTC
V gene: TRBV6-6
J gene: TRBJ2-1
D gene: TRBD2
clone size: .

CDR3 protein: CASSPDRDSFEKLFF
CDR3 DNA: TGTGCCAGCTCACCAGATCGGGACAGTTTTGAAAAACTGTTTTTT
V gene: TRBV18
J gene: TRBJ1-4
D gene: TRBD1
clone size: .

CDR3 protein: CASRTLRHEQFF
CDR3 DNA: TGTGCCAGCAGGACACTCCGACATGAGCAGTTCTTC
V gene: TRBV12-3/TRBV12-4
J gene: TRBJ2-1
D gene: .
clone size: .

CDR3 protein: CASSQRLHPGQGKVDGAFF
CDR3 DNA: TGTGCCAGCAGCCAAAGACTACATCCGGGACAGGGAAAGGTTGATGGTGCTTTCTTT
V gene: TRBV3-1/TRBV3-2
J gene: TRBJ1-1
D gene: TRBD1
clone size: .

CDR3 protein: CASSPFGGNEQFF
CDR3 DNA: TGTGCCAGCAGCCCCTTCGGCGGCAATGAGCAGTTCTTC
V gene: TRBV7-7
J gene: TRBJ2-1
D gene: .
clone size: .

CDR3 protein: CASSPETGWAGYTF
CDR3 DNA: TGTGCCAGCTCACCTGAGACAGGGTGGGCTGGCTACACCTTC
V gene: TRBV18
J gene: TRBJ1-2
D gene: TRBD1
clone size: .

CDR3 protein: CATRETGDHDGYTF
CDR3 DNA: TGTGCCACCAGGGAAACAGGGGACCACGATGGCTACACCTTC
V gene: TRBV24-1
J gene: TRBJ1-2
D gene: TRBD1
clone size: once

CDR3 protein: CASKKSRDSHGTQYF
CDR3 DNA: TGTGCCAGCAAAAAGTCCCGGGACAGCCACGGGACCCAGTACTTC
V gene: TRBV7-8
J gene: TRBJ2-5
D gene: TRBD1
clone size: few

CDR3 protein: CASRATEALNYGYTF
CDR3 DNA: TGTGCCAGCAGAGCGACAGAAGCCCTAAACTATGGCTACACCTTC
V gene: TRBV2
J gene: TRBJ1-2
D gene: .
clone size: .

CDR3 protein: CASAGGPFLTGELFF
CDR3 DNA: TGTGCTAGTGCCGGAGGACCGTTTCTCACTGGGGAGCTGTTTTTT
V gene: TRBV12-5
J gene: TRBJ2-2
D gene: .
clone size: .

CDR3 protein: CASSWDRGGTEAFF
CDR3 DNA: TGCGCCAGCAGCTGGGACAGGGGTGGCACTGAAGCTTTCTTT
V gene: TRBV5-1
J gene: TRBJ1-1
D gene: TRBD1
clone size: .

CDR3 protein: CASSTRQGNTEAFF
CDR3 DNA: TGTGCCAGCAGCACCCGACAGGGTAACACTGAAGCTTTCTTT
V gene: TRBV7-9
J gene: TRBJ1-1
D gene: TRBD1
clone size: .

CDR3 protein: CASSLGAGQGHQPQHF
CDR3 DNA: TGTGCCAGCAGCCTAGGGGCTGGACAGGGTCATCAGCCCCAGCATTTT
V gene: TRBV3-1/TRBV3-2
J gene: TRBJ1-5
D gene: TRBD1
clone size: .

CDR3 protein: CASSLGLAGVLTYNEQFF
CDR3 DNA: TGTGCCAGCAGCTTAGGACTAGCGGGAGTGTTGACCTACAATGAGCAGTTCTTC
V gene: TRBV7-3
J gene: TRBJ2-1
D gene: TRBD2
clone size: once

CDR3 protein: CASSPDRTYGYTF
CDR3 DNA: TGTGCCAGCAGTCCCGACAGGACCTATGGCTACACCTTC
V gene: TRBV7-9
J gene: TRBJ1-2
D gene: .
clone size: .

CDR3 protein: CASGLRLGKLFF
CDR3 DNA: TGTGCCAGCGGACTCAGACTAGGAAAACTGTTTTTT
V gene: TRBV7-8
J gene: TRBJ1-4
D gene: .
clone size: .

CDR3 protein: CASNLRDNEQFF
CDR3 DNA: TGTGCCAGCAATCTAAGAGACAATGAGCAGTTCTTC
V gene: TRBV12-3/TRBV12-4
J gene: TRBJ2-1
D gene: .
clone size: once

CDR3 protein: CASSFFSGGVNEKLFF
CDR3 DNA: TGTGCCAGCAGTTTTTTTTCGGGAGGGGTTAATGAAAAACTGTTTTTT
V gene: TRBV28
J gene: TRBJ1-4
D gene: .
clone size: once